This TCR beta chain emerged from a study of blood T cell repertoires in COVID-19. Study context: The cDNA or gDNA used as material had been derived from T cells, B-cell-depleted T cells, or PBMCs.

From germline, CDR1 is KGHDR and CDR2 SFDVKD. The CDR3 totals 12 residues. V dropped 4 bases and J dropped 15 bases, with 15 bases sitting between them. Under the authors' procedure: The assay estimated nucleated cells by amplifying reference gene primers. The method was immunoSEQ multiplex PCR; TCRdb's version includes in-frame clones alone and lacks a portion of them. V and J calls and clone size follow that table, whereas D and trimming were derived from the DNA. The sample contains approximately 250,000 clones, around 86% of which appear only once. The chain has TRBV24-1 and TRBJ2-1, with D perhaps TRBD1 (5 bases). Sample: peripheral blood. The TCR was taken from an older woman who had recovered from COVID-19. The CDR3 here is CATSEPLGVLFF. The CDR3 coding sequence is TGTGCCACCAGTGAGCCCCTAGGGGTGCTGTTCTTC.